Listed below are T cell receptor beta chains from one sample, sequenced in a study of OX40 agonist ivuxolimab in advanced cancers. TCRdb's copy holds only in-frame clones and misses some; the assay was immunoSEQ multiplex PCR. The sample consists of 30,000 or so clones, less than 90% of them appearing once. Sequencing used CD4+ or CD8+ T cells sorted from blood, obtained in a trial of the OX40 agonist ivuxolimab. These receptor sequences come from an adult with an advanced solid tumor such as melanoma, head and neck, liver or kidney cancer. Each CDR3 is given with its conserved first and last residue. The D gene is left open where the match is weak. Clone size is given for some rows only: seen once, a few or many times, or a class if the clone is expanded.

j_call v_call d_call clone_size cdr3_nt cdr3_aa
TRBJ2-3 TRBV15 TRBD1 NA TGTGCCACCAGCAGAGATCCGGGACAGGGCACAGATACGCAGTATTTT CATSRDPGQGTDTQYF
TRBJ1-2 TRBV4-1 NA NA TGCGCCAGCAGCCAATACGAACAGGAGATGGTGGGGGTTGGCTACACCTTC CASSQYEQEMVGVGYTF
TRBJ2-7 TRBV5-1 NA few TGCGCCAGCAGCTTGTCCCTCGTAGACGAGCAGTACTTC CASSLSLVDEQYF
TRBJ1-5 TRBV6-4 TRBD1 once TGTGCCAGCGACGCCGGCAGGGGGTATGAGCCCCAGCATTTT CASDAGRGYEPQHF
TRBJ1-4 TRBV7-2 TRBD1 NA TGTGCCAGCAGCCCCCGAGGGACAGGCTATAATGAAAAACTGTTTTTT CASSPRGTGYNEKLFF
TRBJ1-5 TRBV15 NA once TGTGCCACCAGCAGCTCGGCGCTCAATCAGCCCCAGCATTTT CATSSSALNQPQHF
TRBJ2-3 TRBV9 NA NA TGTGCCAGCAGCGTAGCAGGGATCTACCTCACAGATACGCAGTATTTT CASSVAGIYLTDTQYF
TRBJ2-1 TRBV9 TRBD2 NA TGTGCCAGCAGCTTTAGCGGGGCCAGGTCCTACAATGAGCAGTTCTTC CASSFSGARSYNEQFF
TRBJ1-4 TRBV4-1 TRBD1 once TGCGCCAGCAGCTACGACCCCGGGACAGGAAATGAAAAACTGTTTTTT CASSYDPGTGNEKLFF
TRBJ1-2 TRBV5-8 NA NA TGTGCCAGCGCTGAAAGGGGGTATGGCTACACCTTC CASAERGYGYTF
TRBJ1-3 TRBV14 NA NA TGTGCCAGCAGCCAGGACTTTGGGGAGCTTGGAAACACCATATATTTT CASSQDFGELGNTIYF
TRBJ2-4 TRBV13 NA NA TGTGCCAGCAGCTTACAAGGGGAGGTCATTCAGTACTTC CASSLQGEVIQYF
TRBJ2-1 TRBV21-1 NA NA TGTGCCAGCAGCAAAGTGGGGACTAGCCATGAGCAGTTCTTC CASSKVGTSHEQFF
TRBJ1-5 TRBV4-1 TRBD1 NA TGCGCCAGCAGCCAGGCGGGGACAGGGCCCGATCAGCCCCAGCATTTT CASSQAGTGPDQPQHF
TRBJ1-2 TRBV11-2 NA NA TGTGCCAGCAGCTACCGCCACAGGGAAGGCTATGGCTACACCTTC CASSYRHREGYGYTF
TRBJ2-7 TRBV5-4 NA NA TGTGCCAGCAGCTTGGGGGTCTACGAGCAGTACTTC CASSLGVYEQYF
TRBJ2-7 TRBV6-1 NA NA TGTGCCAGCAGTGATAGAGTGGTATCACAGTCCTACGAGCAGTACTTC CASSDRVVSQSYEQYF
TRBJ2-7 TRBV9 TRBD1 NA TGTGCCAGCAGCGTAGGGACAGGAGGAGGCTACGAGCAGTACTTC CASSVGTGGGYEQYF
TRBJ2-7 TRBV6-5 NA NA TGTGCCAGCAGCCTGGGACACAACTCCTACGAGCAGTACTTC CASSLGHNSYEQYF
TRBJ2-1 TRBV9 NA NA TGTGCCAGCAGCGCCGAAAAGGACCTTAATGAGCAGTTCTTC CASSAEKDLNEQFF
TRBJ2-1 TRBV30 TRBD2 NA TGTGCCTGGAGTCTAGCGGGAGGCCCCTCCTACAATGAGCAGTTCTTC CAWSLAGGPSYNEQFF
TRBJ1-3 TRBV2 TRBD1 NA TGTGCCAGGACAGGGGCTGGAAACACCATATATTTT CARTGAGNTIYF
TRBJ2-1 TRBV19 TRBD2 NA TGTGCCAGTAGTATAGCCGCTAGCGGGACATACAATGAGCAGTTCTTC CASSIAASGTYNEQFF
TRBJ1-2 TRBV28 NA NA TGTGCCAGCAGTTTATCCCAAGATATCTATGGCTACACCTTC CASSLSQDIYGYTF
TRBJ2-7 TRBV4-3 TRBD2 NA TGCGCCAGCAGCCACCGTAGCGGGGGCTCCTACGAGCAGTACTTC CASSHRSGGSYEQYF
TRBJ1-2 TRBV5-6 NA NA TGTGCCAGCAGCTTGGTCGTGGACTACACCTTC CASSLVVDYTF
TRBJ2-3 TRBV11-2 TRBD2 NA TGTGCCAGCGGCGGGAGGCGTACAGATACGCAGTATTTT CASGGRRTDTQYF
TRBJ2-5 TRBV7-9 NA NA TGTGCCAGCAGCTACCTTCAAGAGACCCAGTACTTC CASSYLQETQYF
TRBJ2-5 TRBV6-5 NA NA TGTGCCAGCAGTTACTCCGGGACACCAGAGACCCAGTACTTC CASSYSGTPETQYF
TRBJ2-7 TRBV13 TRBD1 NA TGTGCCAGCAGCAACCAGGGGGCGAGTCTCTACGAGCAGTACTTC CASSNQGASLYEQYF
TRBJ2-7 TRBV28 NA NA TGTGCCAGCAGTTTATCCAGGGGACTGGGGAACGAGCAGTACTTC CASSLSRGLGNEQYF